These T cell receptor beta chains were read from a single sample in a study of blood T cell repertoires in COVID-19. The protocol was immunoSEQ multiplex PCR, while the TCRdb copy is restricted to in-frame clones and leaves out a portion. The data show roughly 150,000 clones, roughly nine tenths seen once. Sequenced material: peripheral blood. All receptors come from a woman in her sixties or seventies with acute or convalescent COVID-19. CDR3s leave out the opening cysteine and the closing phenylalanine or tryptophan.

v_call	j_call	cdr3_aa
TRBV6-5	TRBJ1-2	ASGQANYGYT
TRBV19	TRBJ1-1	ASSIGGNTEAF
TRBV2	TRBJ2-7	ASSDFISGAYEQY
TRBV19	TRBJ1-1	ASSMLSTEAF
TRBV6-5	TRBJ2-3	ASSREGGTDTQY
TRBV7-2	TRBJ1-3	ASSTRGSGNTIY
TRBV7-9	TRBJ1-2	ASSTTGTGVHGYT
TRBV5-1	TRBJ1-5	ASSLAGQGGQPQH
TRBV5-1	TRBJ2-5	ASKQGQETQY
TRBV9	TRBJ2-6	ASSAREGQGLSGANVLT
TRBV7-2	TRBJ2-3	ASSGGQGAADTQY
TRBV30	TRBJ1-5	AWSAGQLNQPQH
TRBV6-2/TRBV6-3	TRBJ2-5	ASSPSGRKGTQY